This T cell receptor (beta chain) was recovered during a study of blood T cell repertoires in COVID-19 (dated by TCRdb to about 2020). Context from the whole study: The collaborator samples originated in the United States, Italy and Spain and spanned the acute and convalescent phases of COVID-19. The prospective study material was composed of cDNA or gDNA derived from T cells, B-cell-depleted T cells, or PBMCs. The dataset comprised deeply sampled blood TCRbeta repertoires from subjects exposed to, actively infected with, or recovered from COVID-19. A freely available public database, intended as a resource for researchers studying the immune response to SARS-CoV-2, is where the repertoires were released. The samples were drawn from the first 160 participants of the ongoing ImmuneRACE study and from under 1,500 subjects provided by 6 global collaborators. Sample metadata almost always included a de-identified subject ID, COVID-19 status, age in years and sex. Where available, HLA class I and class II types were obtained from metadata supplied by the sample provider rather than from assay-based typing. Results the study describes overall, beyond this receptor: How much clinical and demographic metadata was included differed by source and by participant, and the metadata was provided uncurated.

Spanning cysteine to phenylalanine, the CDR3 consists of 15 amino acids. Only the CDR3 DNA is retained, 45 bases long and in frame from the first base. The CDR1 and CDR2 encoded by the germline V gene are SNHLY and FYNNEI. Trimming leaves V shorter by 7 bases and J shorter by 7 bases, with the junction holding 9 bases beyond the gene matches. The immunoSEQ Assay, a bias-controlled multiplex PCR, was used to amplify TCRbeta CDR3 regions from genomic DNA. Under the source paper's analysis protocol: The number of nucleated cells in each sample was estimated by amplification of reference gene primers within the assay. To quantify the absolute abundance of each unique TCRbeta CDR3 rearrangement, sequence reads were collapsed and filtered. For each sample, productive Simpson clonality was calculated by taking the square root of Simpson's diversity index across productive rearrangements. TCRdb mirrors the immuneACCESS table, restricted to in-frame sequences. Some clones are absent from its copies; in checked studies, under half trace to an unresolved V gene, and the reason for the others is unknown. That table gives V, J and clone size, and the DNA gave D and trimming. The sample table contains about 200,000 clones; only one count was recorded for 75% to 85% of them. Clones ranked in the top ten supply around a sixth of the sample.

This clone was picked up a small number of times. It lacks a known antigen. Base-call qualities are not available, and no considerably larger clone is one nucleotide away. Enrolling through a virtual design, the prospective study's participants ranged in age from about 18 to 89 years and lived across 24 United States geographic areas. In the prospective study, participants were assigned to cohorts based on the clinical history participants reported in a screening survey and a study questionnaire. Mobile phlebotomists in the prospective study collected whole blood, serum and a nasopharyngeal or oropharyngeal swab from every participant. Over an approximately two-month period, participants in the prospective study had the option of providing additional blood draws and questionnaires. Before DNA extraction, blood samples from the prospective study were shipped at room temperature or frozen.

The source of this sequence is a woman between 45 and 60 years old with acute COVID-19. Input material: PBMCs or T cells enriched from blood (not recorded which). The chain is assembled from TRBV2 and TRBJ1-5, and 11 bases in between align with TRBD1. The DNA is as follows: TGTGCCAGCACTAGGGACAGGGGGATGGGACAGCCCCAGCATTTT. Protein translation: CASTRDRGMGQPQHF.